Listed here are 10 T cell receptor beta chains from one sample, sequenced in a study of blood T cell repertoires in COVID-19. The repertoire was sequenced with immunoSEQ multiplex PCR; TCRdb's copy has only in-frame clones and lacks some. This table holds roughly 39,000 clones, about four fifths found once. Sequencing used peripheral blood. Every receptor here comes from a man aged 70 or older with acute or convalescent COVID-19.

The CDR3 region has the DNA TGTGCCAGTAGTTCGGGTCAGCCCCAGCATTTT. Protein product: CASSSGQPQHF. The chain carries TRBV19 and TRBJ1-5, with D unclear. V dropped 5 bases and J dropped 6 bases, with 5 bases sitting between them. Per the germline V gene, CDR1 is LNHDA and CDR2 is SQIVND (reference sequence). The CDR3 extends over 11 amino acids.

The V gene is TRBV4-1, the J gene TRBJ2-4, with 8 bases matching TRBD2. The length of the CDR3 is 15 residues. From germline, CDR1 is MGHRA and CDR2 YSYEKL. With V trimmed by 6 bases and J by 6 bases, 10 bases remained unmatched. In DNA, the CDR3 is TGCGCCAGCAGTCCGGGACTAGAAGTTCGAAACATTCAGTACTTC. The encoded protein is CASSPGLEVRNIQYF.

The gene calls are TRBV6-1 and TRBJ2-3; 11 nucleotides match TRBD2. This CDR3 has 16 residues. The germline V gene has CDR1 MNHNS and CDR2 SASEGT. V was clipped by 3 bases and J by 4 bases; unmatched bases: 6. The CDR3 nucleotides read TGTGCCAGCAGTGAGATGGGGACTAGCGGATCAGATACGCAGTATTTT. Protein sequence: CASSEMGTSGSDTQYF.

The chain is built from TRBV18 and TRBJ1-2; 7 bases are a match to TRBD1. V gave up 3 bases and J gave up 0 bases; unmatched junction bases: 7. Germline lookup yields CDR1 KGHSH and CDR2 LQKENI. This CDR3 is built from 16 residues. CDR3 residues: CASSPPGQRANYGYTF. DNA for the CDR3: TGTGCCAGCTCACCCCCGGGACAGAGAGCTAACTATGGCTACACCTTC. The entire variable domain, with the rest obtained from reference TRBV18 and TRBJ1-2, is as follows: NAGVMQNPRHLVRRRGQEARLRCSPMKGHSHVYWYRQLPEEGLKFMVYLQKENIIDESGMPKERFSAEFPKEGPSILRIQQVVRGDSAAYFCASSPPGQRANYGYTFGSGTRLTVV.

The gene calls are TRBV24-1 and TRBJ2-3; D perhaps matches TRBD2 (6 bases). The CDR3 is 15 residues long. Germline CDR1 KGHDR, CDR2 SFDVKD. Trimming left V 3 bases short and J 3 bases short, with 12 bases between. DNA for the CDR3: TGTGCCACCAGTGATGCAGGGAGGAGGACAGATACGCAGTATTTT. The encoded protein is CATSDAGRRTDTQYF.

This CDR3 reads CASSPSGGGEAFF. CDR3 in DNA: TGTGCCAGCTCACCCTCTGGGGGCGGTGAAGCTTTCTTT. The gene calls are TRBV18 and TRBJ1-1; D may be TRBD1 (6 bases). Trimming stripped 3 bases from V and 7 bases from J, with 12 bases between. This CDR3 spans 13 amino acids. Germline V CDR1 and CDR2: KGHSH, LQKENI. The full variable domain, completed using reference TRBV18 and TRBJ1-1, is NAGVMQNPRHLVRRRGQEARLRCSPMKGHSHVYWYRQLPEEGLKFMVYLQKENIIDESGMPKERFSAEFPKEGPSILRIQQVVRGDSAAYFCASSPSGGGEAFFGQGTRLTVV.

The chain carries TRBV18 and TRBJ2-3, with a possible D match to TRBD2 (5 bases). The CDR3 runs to 14 residues. CDR1 and CDR2 (germline): KGHSH, LQKENI. V was cut by 3 bases and J by 2 bases, with 9 bases left in between. In DNA form, the CDR3 reads TGTGCCAGCTCACCTCCGGGAAACACAGATACGCAGTATTTT. Amino acids: CASSPPGNTDTQYF. The entire variable domain, with the rest obtained from reference TRBV18 and TRBJ2-3, is as follows: NAGVMQNPRHLVRRRGQEARLRCSPMKGHSHVYWYRQLPEEGLKFMVYLQKENIIDESGMPKERFSAEFPKEGPSILRIQQVVRGDSAAYFCASSPPGNTDTQYFGPGTRLTVL.

The chain links TRBV3-1 (or the pseudogene TRBV3-2) to TRBJ1-5; D remains ambiguous. The ends were cut back, 1 base at V and 4 bases at J, with 11 bases in the middle. The germline V gene has CDR1 LGHDT and CDR2 YNNKEL (reference sequence). There are 15 residues in the CDR3. The chain's CDR3 is CASSQGLERNQPQHF. CDR3 DNA sequence: TGTGCCAGCAGCCAAGGTCTGGAGAGGAATCAGCCCCAGCATTTT.

This clone was counted only a few times. The V call is TRBV9, the J call TRBJ1-2; D may be TRBD1 (5 bases). The V gene lost 4 bases and the J gene lost 4 bases, with 17 bases spanning the gap. The germline gives CDR1 SGDLS, CDR2 YYNGEE. The CDR3 has 15 residues. CDR3 residues: CASSPRGTSSYGYTF. DNA for the CDR3: TGTGCCAGCAGCCCCCGGGGGACCTCCTCCTATGGCTACACCTTC.

This chain connects TRBV27 to TRBJ1-1; D uncertain. The V gene lost 7 bases and the J gene lost 5 bases, with 14 bases spanning the gap. The CDR3 contains 13 residues. Germline loops: CDR1 MNHEY, CDR2 SMNVEV (reference sequence). The CDR3 DNA reads as TGTGCCAGCAAAATAAACAGTTGGACTGAAGCTTTCTTT. It specifies CASKINSWTEAFF.